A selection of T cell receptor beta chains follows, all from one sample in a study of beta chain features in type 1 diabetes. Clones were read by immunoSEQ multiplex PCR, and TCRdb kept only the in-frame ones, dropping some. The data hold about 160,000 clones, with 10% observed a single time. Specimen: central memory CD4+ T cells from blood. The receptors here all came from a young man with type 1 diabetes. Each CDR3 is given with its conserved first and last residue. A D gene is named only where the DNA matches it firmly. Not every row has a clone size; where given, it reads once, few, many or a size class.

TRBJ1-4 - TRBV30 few TGTGCCTGGACTCCGGGACTGGAGGGGGAAAAACTGTTTTTT CAWTPGLEGEKLFF
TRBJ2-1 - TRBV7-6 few TGTGCCAGCAGCTTACAGAAGGAGCAGTTCTTC CASSLQKEQFF
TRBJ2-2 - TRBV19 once TGTGCCAGTGGTCGTGGGGGCGGCACCGGGGAGCTGTTTTTT CASGRGGGTGELFF
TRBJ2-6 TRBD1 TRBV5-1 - TGCGCCAGCAGCCCGGACAGGGGGGAGTCTGGGGCCAACGTCCTGACTTTC CASSPDRGESGANVLTF
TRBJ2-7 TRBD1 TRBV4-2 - TGTGCCAGCAGCTTACGCCGGGACAGGGGGGCCTACGAGCAGTACTTC CASSLRRDRGAYEQYF
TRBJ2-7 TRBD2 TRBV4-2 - TGTGCCAGCAGCCAAGATAATGTACAGGCGGGAGTTCACTTC CASSQDNVQAGVHF
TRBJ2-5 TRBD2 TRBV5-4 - TGTGCCAGCAGCTTAGTTCTAGCGGGAAGAGAGACCCAGTACTTC CASSLVLAGRETQYF
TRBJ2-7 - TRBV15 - TGTGCCACCAGCTACAGTGGCGACTACGAGCAGTACTTC CATSYSGDYEQYF
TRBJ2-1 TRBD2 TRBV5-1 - TGCGCCAGCAGCTTTACTAGCGGCAGATCCCACAATGAGCAGTTCTTC CASSFTSGRSHNEQFF
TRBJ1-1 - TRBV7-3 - TGTGCCAGCAGCTCCCGCAGGGGGAACACTGAAGCTTTCTTT CASSSRRGNTEAFF
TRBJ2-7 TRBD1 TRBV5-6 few TGTGCCAGCAGGACGACAGGGGGCCTCTCCTACGAGCAGTACTTC CASRTTGGLSYEQYF
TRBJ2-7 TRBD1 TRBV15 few TGTGCCACCAGCAGAAGACAGGGATCCTACGAGCAGTACTTC CATSRRQGSYEQYF
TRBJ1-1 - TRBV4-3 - TGCGCCAGCAGCCCTCAAATGGGAGCAGACCTGAACACTGAAGCTTTCTTT CASSPQMGADLNTEAFF
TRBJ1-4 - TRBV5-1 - TGCGCCAGCAGCTTCGGTACTAACGAAAAACTGTTTTTT CASSFGTNEKLFF
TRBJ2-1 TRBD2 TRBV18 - TGTGCCAGCTCACCCACCGTAGCGGGAGGTTCCTACAATGAGCAGTTCTTC CASSPTVAGGSYNEQFF
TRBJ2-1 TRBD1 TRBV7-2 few TGTGCCAGCAGTCGCTCCGGGACAGGGGACGGCAATGAGCAGTTCTTC CASSRSGTGDGNEQFF
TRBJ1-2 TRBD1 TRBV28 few TGTGCCAGCACGCCCGGGACAGGGGAGGGCTACACCTTC CASTPGTGEGYTF
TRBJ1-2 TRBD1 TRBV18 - TGTGCCAGCTCACCCGGACAGGAGAACTATGGCTACACCTTC CASSPGQENYGYTF
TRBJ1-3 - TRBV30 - TGTGCCTGGACAGGGGCTGGAAACACCATATATTTT CAWTGAGNTIYF
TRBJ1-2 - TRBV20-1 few TGCAGTGCTAGAACGGTTGGTGGCTACACCTTC CSARTVGGYTF
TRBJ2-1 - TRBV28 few TGTGCCAGTCTTAGGGTAGCGGCCCTACAGAATGAGCAGTTCTTC CASLRVAALQNEQFF
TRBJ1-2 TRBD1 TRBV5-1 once TGCGCCAGCAGCCCCGGACAGGGGGCATCCTATGGCTACACCTTC CASSPGQGASYGYTF
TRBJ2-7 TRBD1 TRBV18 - TGTGCCAGCTCACCCCTCGGGACAGGGAATTCCTACGAGCAGTACTTC CASSPLGTGNSYEQYF
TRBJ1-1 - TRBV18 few TGTGTCAGCTCACTAGGGCAGGGCCCGAACACTGAAGCTTTCTTT CVSSLGQGPNTEAFF
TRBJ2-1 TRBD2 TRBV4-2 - TGTGCCAGCAGCCAAGATAGCGGGAGTCTTTACGAGCAGTTCTTC CASSQDSGSLYEQFF
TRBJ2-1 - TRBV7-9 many TGTGCCAGCAGCTCTCTAAATGAGCAGTTCTTC CASSSLNEQFF
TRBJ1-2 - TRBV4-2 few TGTGCCAGCAGCCTAGGGGGTAACTATGGCTACACCTTC CASSLGGNYGYTF
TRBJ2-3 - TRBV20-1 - TGCAGTGCTTTCATAGATACGCAGTATTTT CSAFIDTQYF
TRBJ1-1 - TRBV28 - TGTGCCAGCAGCCTATCGAACACTGAAGCTTTCTTT CASSLSNTEAFF
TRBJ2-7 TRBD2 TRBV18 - TGTGCCAGCTCACAACTAGCGGGAGAGGCCTACGAGCAGTACTTC CASSQLAGEAYEQYF
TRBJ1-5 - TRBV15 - TGTGCCACCAGCACCCTACAGGGTGATCAGCCCCAGCATTTT CATSTLQGDQPQHF
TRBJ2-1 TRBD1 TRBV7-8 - TGTGCCAGCAGCCCTAGACAGGGCTGGAGCTCCTACAATGAGCAGTTCTTC CASSPRQGWSSYNEQFF
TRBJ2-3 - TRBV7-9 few TGTGCCAGCAGCTCCCAGGGCCTTGGCACAGATACGCAGTATTTT CASSSQGLGTDTQYF
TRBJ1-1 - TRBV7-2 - TGTGCCAGCAGCTATAGACTTTCCCGGGACACTGAAGCTTTCTTT CASSYRLSRDTEAFF
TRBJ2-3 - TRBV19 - TGTGCCAGTAGTAGCAGGGACGGGAGTGGCACAGATACGCAGTATTTT CASSSRDGSGTDTQYF
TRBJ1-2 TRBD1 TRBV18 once TGTGCCAGCTCGGAGGGGGCAGGGAAGCCGTTCGATGGCTACACCTTC CASSEGAGKPFDGYTF
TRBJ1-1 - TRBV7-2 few TGTGCCAGCAGCCTCAAGCGAGGCAGGGACACTGAAGCTTTCTTT CASSLKRGRDTEAFF
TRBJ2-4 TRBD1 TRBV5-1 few TGCGCCAGCAGCGCCAAGGGACAGGGAAGGGACATTCAGTACTTC CASSAKGQGRDIQYF
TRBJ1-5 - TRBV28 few TGTGCCAGCAGTTTCAGGGGACGGGACCAGCCCCAGCATTTT CASSFRGRDQPQHF
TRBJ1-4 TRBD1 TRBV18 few TGTGCCAGCTCACCTACGACAGGGGGCGGTGAAAAACTGTTTTTT CASSPTTGGGEKLFF
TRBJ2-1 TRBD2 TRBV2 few TGTGCCAGCAGTGAACAACTAGCGGGAGTTAGCGAGCAGTTCTTC CASSEQLAGVSEQFF